The clone carrying this T cell receptor (beta chain) has more than one count but fewer than ten. The source of the sample is a study of beta chain features in type 1 diabetes. Since all of the isolated RNA was reverse transcribed, expressed TCRB transcripts were what got sequenced. Using immunoSEQ multiplex PCR, the repertoire was profiled, and TCRdb retains in-frame clones only, with some absent. The data hold fewer than 550,000 clones, with approximately 10% observed a single time. Sequencing was carried out using naive CD4+ T cells from blood. This sequence originates from a woman aged 18 to 35 in good health.

This chain's CDR3 is CASSLGLAGARNEQFF. The CDR3 region has the DNA TGTGCCAGCAGCCTCGGACTAGCGGGAGCAAGGAATGAGCAGTTCTTC. V and J are TRBV7-2 and TRBJ2-1, with 13 bases identical to TRBD2. Germline-derived CDR1 and CDR2 are SGHTA and FQGNSA. J was trimmed by 7 bases and V by 5 bases; bases with no gene match: 8. The CDR3 contains 16 residues.